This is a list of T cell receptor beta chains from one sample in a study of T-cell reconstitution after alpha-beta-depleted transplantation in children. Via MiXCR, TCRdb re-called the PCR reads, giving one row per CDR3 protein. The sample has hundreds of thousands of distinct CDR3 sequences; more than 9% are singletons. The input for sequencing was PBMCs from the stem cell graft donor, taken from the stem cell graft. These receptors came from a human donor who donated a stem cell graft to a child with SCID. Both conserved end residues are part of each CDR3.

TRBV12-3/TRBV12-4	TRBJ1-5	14	CASSLAQGVQPQHF
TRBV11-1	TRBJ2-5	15	CASSPGDRTLETQYF
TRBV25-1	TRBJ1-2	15	CASGPPAGSNYGYTF
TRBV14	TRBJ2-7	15	CASSPQGGLEYEQYF
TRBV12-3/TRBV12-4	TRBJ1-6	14	CASSFGQGTSPLHF
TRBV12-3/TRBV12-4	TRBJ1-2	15	CASSPADRGLYGYTF
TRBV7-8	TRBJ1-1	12	CASSRRGGEAFF
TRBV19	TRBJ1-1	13	CASSIGWGTEAFF
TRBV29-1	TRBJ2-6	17	CSVQWGTSSSGANVLTF
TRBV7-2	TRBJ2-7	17	CASSLLVGLTVSYEQYF
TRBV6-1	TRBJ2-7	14	CASRTGTYGGEQYF
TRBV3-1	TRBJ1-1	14	CASSPIWGAAEAFF
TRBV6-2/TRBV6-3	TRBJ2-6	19	CASSPRFGDKYSGANVLTF
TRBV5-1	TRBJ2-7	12	CASKGGPNEQYF
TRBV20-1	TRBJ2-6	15	CNATTGSSGANVLTF
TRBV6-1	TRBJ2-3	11	CASRDYNTQYF
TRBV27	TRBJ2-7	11	CASNNLGEQYF
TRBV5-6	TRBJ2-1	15	CASSSPGQEYNEQFF
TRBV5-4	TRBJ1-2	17	CASSLDPGRGGIYGYTF
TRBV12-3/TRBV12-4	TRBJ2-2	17	CASSPTRTGAVTGELFF
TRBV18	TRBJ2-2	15	CASSPRREGTGELFF
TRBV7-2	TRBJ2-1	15	CASSSSGSTYNEQFF
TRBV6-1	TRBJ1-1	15	CASSREGQPNTEAFF
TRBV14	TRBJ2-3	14	CASSQEVETDTQYF
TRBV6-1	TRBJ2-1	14	CASSTRQGLWEQFF
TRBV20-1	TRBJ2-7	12	CSAREAAYEQYF
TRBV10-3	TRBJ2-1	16	CAISEFGLAGDNEQFF
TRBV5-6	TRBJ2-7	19	CASSLVWDSPTSNSYEQYF
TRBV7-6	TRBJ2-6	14	CASSRGGGANVLTF
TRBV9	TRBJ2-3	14	CASSVKQGMDTQYF
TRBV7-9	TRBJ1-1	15	CASSLGDPRWTEAFF
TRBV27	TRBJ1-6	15	CASSSPGQYNSPLHF
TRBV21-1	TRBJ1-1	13	CASSTRGGLEAFF
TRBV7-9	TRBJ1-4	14	CASSQGQGWEKLFF
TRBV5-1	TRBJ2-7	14	CASSRSDRGYELYF
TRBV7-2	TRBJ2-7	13	CASSVKQGNEQYF
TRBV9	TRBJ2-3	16	CASSVDSAQGTDTQYF
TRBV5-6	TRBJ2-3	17	CASSLAKRGIRTDTQYF
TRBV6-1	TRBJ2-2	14	CASRGWVDTGELFF
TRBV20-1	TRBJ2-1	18	CSARDPSRSGAGRSEQFF
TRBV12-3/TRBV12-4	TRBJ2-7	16	CASSPSGQARSYEQYF
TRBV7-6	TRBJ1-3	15	CASSPLLDLRNTIYF
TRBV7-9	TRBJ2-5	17	CASTHLRDRPVQETQYF
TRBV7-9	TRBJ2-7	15	CASSSSGTGVYEQYF
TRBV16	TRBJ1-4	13	CASSLYRDEKLFF
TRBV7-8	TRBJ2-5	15	CASSIKFVYQETQYF
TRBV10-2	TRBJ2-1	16	CASRVWSSGWNNEQFF
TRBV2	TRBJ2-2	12	CASIGPTGELFF
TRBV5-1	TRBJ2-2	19	CASSFVLMAGAGDTGELFF
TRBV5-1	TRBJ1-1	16	CASSKNGRVPNTEAFF
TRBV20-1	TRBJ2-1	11	CSAYPANEQFF
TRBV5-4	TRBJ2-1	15	CASSSGRSLYNEQFF
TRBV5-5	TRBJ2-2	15	CASSLIGGESGELFF
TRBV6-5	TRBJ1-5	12	CASWRLGQPQHF
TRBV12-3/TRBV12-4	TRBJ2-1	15	CASSTGGYGYNEQFF